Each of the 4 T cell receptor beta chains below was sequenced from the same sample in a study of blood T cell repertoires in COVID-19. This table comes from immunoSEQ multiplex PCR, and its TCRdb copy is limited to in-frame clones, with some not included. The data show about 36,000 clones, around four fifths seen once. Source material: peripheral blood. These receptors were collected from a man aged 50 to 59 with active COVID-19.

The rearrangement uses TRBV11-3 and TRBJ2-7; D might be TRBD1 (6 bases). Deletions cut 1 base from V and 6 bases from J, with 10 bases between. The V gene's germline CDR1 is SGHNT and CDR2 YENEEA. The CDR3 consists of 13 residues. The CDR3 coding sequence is TGTGCCAGCAGCTTAGCCAGGGGTGGCGAGCAGTACTTC. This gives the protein CASSLARGGEQYF. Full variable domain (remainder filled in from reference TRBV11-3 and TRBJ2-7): EAGVVQSPRYKIIEKKQPVAFWCNPISGHNTLYWYLQNLGQGPELLIRYENEEAVDDSQLPKDRFSAERLKGVDSTLKIQPAELGDSAVYLCASSLARGGEQYFGPGTRLTVT.

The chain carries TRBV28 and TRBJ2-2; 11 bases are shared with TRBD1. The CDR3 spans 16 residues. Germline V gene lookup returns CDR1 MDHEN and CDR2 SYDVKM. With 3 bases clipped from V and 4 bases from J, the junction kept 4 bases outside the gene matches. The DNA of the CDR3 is TGTGCCAGCAGTTTGGGACAGGGGGGTGCCACCGGGGAGCTGTTTTTT. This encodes CASSLGQGGATGELFF. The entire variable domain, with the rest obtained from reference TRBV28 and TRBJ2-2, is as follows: DVKVTQSSRYLVKRTGEKVFLECVQDMDHENMFWYRQDPGLGLRLIYFSYDVKMKEKGDIPEGYSVSREKKERFSLILESASTNQTSMYLCASSLGQGGATGELFFGEGSRLTVL.

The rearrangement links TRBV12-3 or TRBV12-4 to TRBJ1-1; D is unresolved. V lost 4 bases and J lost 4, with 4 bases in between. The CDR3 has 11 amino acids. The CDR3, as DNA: TGTGCCAGCAGTTACTCCACTGAAGCTTTCTTT. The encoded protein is CASSYSTEAFF.

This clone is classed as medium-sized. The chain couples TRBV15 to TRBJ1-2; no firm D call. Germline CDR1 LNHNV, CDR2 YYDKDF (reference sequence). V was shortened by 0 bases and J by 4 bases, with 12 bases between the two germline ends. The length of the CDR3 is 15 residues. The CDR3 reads CATSRDRSLRYGYTF. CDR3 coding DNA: TGTGCCACCAGCAGAGATCGAAGCCTCCGCTATGGCTACACCTTC.